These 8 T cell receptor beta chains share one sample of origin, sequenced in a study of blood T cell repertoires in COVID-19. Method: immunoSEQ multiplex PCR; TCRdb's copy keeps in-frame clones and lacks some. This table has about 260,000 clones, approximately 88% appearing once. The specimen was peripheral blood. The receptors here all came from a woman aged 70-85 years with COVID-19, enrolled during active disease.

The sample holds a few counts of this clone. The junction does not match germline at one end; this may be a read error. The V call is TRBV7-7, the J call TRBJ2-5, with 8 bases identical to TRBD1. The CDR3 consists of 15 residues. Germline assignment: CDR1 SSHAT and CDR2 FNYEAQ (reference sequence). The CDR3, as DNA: TGTGCTAGCAGCGCGGGACAGGTGGCGGGAGAGACCCAGTACTTC. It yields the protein CASSAGQVAGETQYF.

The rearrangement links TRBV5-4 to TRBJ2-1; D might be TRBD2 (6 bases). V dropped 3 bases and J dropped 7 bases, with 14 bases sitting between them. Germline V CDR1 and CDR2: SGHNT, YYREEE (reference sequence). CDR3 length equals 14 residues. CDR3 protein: CASSSAPSVNEQFF. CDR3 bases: TGTGCCAGCAGCTCCGCACCTAGCGTTAATGAGCAGTTCTTC.

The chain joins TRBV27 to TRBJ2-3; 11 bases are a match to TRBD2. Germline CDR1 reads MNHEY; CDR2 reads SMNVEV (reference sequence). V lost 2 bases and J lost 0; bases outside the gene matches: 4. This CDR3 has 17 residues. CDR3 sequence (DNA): TGTGCCAGCAGTTTACAAATAGCGGGAGGGAGCACAGATACGCAGTATTTT. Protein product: CASSLQIAGGSTDTQYF.

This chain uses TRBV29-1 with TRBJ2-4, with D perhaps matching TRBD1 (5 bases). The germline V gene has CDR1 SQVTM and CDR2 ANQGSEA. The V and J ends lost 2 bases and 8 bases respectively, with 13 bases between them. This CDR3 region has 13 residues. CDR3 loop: CSVERQGSDIQYF. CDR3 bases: TGCAGCGTTGAACGGCAGGGCTCGGACATTCAGTACTTC.

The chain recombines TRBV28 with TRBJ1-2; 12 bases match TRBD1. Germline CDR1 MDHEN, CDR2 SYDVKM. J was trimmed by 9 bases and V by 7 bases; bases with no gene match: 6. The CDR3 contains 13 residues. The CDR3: CASNSGQGASYTF. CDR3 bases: TGTGCCAGCAATTCGGGACAGGGGGCGAGCTACACCTTC.

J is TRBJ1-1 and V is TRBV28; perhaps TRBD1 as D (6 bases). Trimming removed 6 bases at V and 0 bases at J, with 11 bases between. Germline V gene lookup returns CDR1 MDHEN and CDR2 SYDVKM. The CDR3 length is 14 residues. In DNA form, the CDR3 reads TGTGCCAGCAGAACCGGACAGATGAACACTGAAGCTTTCTTT. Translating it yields CASRTGQMNTEAFF.

The CDR3 is CASSYSMVAGSSYEQYF. DNA of the CDR3: TGTGCCAGCAGTTACTCGATGGTAGCGGGCAGCTCCTACGAGCAGTACTTC. The chain carries TRBV6-2 or TRBV6-3 and TRBJ2-7, with 7 nucleotides matching TRBD2. V lost 0 bases, J lost 0 bases, and 8 bases stayed unmatched. This CDR3 spans 17 amino acids. Germline V gives CDR1 MNHEY, CDR2 SVGEGT.

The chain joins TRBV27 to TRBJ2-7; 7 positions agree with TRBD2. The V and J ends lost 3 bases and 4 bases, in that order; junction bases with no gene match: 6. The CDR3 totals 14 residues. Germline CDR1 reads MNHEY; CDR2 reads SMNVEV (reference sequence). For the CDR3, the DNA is TGTGCCAGCAGTTTGTCCGGGGGGAGGTACGAGCAGTACTTC. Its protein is CASSLSGGRYEQYF.